Listed here is a single T cell receptor beta chain. Original data processing: Amplification from reference gene primers served as the basis for estimated nucleated cell counts. Method: immunoSEQ multiplex PCR; TCRdb's copy keeps in-frame clones and lacks some. V and J calls plus clone size are reproduced from that table; the DNA served to infer D and trimming. The repertoire holds around 110,000 clones, with roughly four fifths as singletons. This sample stems from a study of blood T cell repertoires in COVID-19. Study-level background: The United States, Italy and Spain provided the acute and convalescent COVID-19 samples. PBMCs, B-cell-depleted T cells, or T cells were the source of the cDNA or gDNA that made up the material.

The CDR3 runs to 12 residues. CDR1 and CDR2 (germline): SNHLY, FYNNEI. Between the trimmed V and J ends, which lost 3 bases and 8 bases, there was a span of 10 bases. The chain links TRBV2 to TRBJ1-2, with a tentative D call TRBD1 (6 bases). The sequence derives from a man between 70 and 80 years old with active or convalescent COVID-19. The sequenced material came from peripheral blood. The CDR3 region is CASSDPRGGYTF. CDR3 sequence (DNA): TGTGCCAGCAGTGATCCCAGGGGCGGCTACACCTTC.